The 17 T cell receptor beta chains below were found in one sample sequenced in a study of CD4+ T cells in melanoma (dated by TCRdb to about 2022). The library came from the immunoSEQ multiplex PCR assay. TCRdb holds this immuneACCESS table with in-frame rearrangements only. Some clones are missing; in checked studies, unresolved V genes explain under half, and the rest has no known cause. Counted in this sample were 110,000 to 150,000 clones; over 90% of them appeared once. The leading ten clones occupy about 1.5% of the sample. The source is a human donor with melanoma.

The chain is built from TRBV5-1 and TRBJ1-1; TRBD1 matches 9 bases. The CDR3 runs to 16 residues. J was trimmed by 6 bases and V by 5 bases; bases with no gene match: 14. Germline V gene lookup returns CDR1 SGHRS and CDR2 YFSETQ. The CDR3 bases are TGCGCCAGCAGAATACTACCGGGACAGGGAGGCTCTGAAGCTTTCTTT. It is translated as CASRILPGQGGSEAFF.

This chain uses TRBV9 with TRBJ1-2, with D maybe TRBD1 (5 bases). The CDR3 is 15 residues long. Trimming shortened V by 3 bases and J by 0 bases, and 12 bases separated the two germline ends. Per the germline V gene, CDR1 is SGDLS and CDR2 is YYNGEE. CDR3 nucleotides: TGTGCCAGCAGCGCCGGGGACGGAGCTAACTATGGCTACACCTTC. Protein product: CASSAGDGANYGYTF.

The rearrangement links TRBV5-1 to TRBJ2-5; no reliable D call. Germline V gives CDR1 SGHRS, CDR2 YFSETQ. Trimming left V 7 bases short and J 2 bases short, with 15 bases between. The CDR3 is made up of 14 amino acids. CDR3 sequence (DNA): TGCGCCAGCCGTCCTGCTAATCCTCAAGAGACCCAGTACTTC. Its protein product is CASRPANPQETQYF. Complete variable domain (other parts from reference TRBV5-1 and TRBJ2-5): KAGVTQTPRYLIKTRGQQVTLSCSPISGHRSVSWYQQTPGQGLQFLFEYFSETQRNKGNFPGRFSGRQFSNSRSEMNVSTLELGDSALYLCASRPANPQETQYFGPGTRLLVL.

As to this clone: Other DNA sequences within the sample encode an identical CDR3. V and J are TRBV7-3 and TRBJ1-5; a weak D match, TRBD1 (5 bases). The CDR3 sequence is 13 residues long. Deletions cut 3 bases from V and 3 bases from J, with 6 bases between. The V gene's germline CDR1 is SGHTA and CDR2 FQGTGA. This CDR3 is CASSLGPNQPQHF. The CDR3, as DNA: TGTGCCAGCAGCTTGGGGCCCAATCAGCCCCAGCATTTT.

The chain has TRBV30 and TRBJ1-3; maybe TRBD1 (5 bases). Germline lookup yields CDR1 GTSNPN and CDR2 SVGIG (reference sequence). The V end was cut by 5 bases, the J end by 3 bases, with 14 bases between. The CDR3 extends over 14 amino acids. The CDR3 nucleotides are TGTGCCTGGTCGGCGGGGGGAGGTGGAAACACCATATATTTT. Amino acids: CAWSAGGGGNTIYF.

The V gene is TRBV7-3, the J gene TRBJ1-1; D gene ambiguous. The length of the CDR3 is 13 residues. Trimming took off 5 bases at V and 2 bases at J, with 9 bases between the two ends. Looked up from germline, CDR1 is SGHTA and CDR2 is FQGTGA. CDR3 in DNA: TGTGCCAGCAGCCGGACCGTTAACACTGAAGCTTTCTTT. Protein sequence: CASSRTVNTEAFF.

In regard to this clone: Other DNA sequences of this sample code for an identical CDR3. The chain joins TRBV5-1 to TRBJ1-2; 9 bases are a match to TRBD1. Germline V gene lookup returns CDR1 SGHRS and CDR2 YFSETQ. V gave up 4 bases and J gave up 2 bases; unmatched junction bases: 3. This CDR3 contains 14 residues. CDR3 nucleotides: TGCGCCAGCAGCCCAACAGGGGGCAACTATGGCTACACCTTC. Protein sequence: CASSPTGGNYGYTF.

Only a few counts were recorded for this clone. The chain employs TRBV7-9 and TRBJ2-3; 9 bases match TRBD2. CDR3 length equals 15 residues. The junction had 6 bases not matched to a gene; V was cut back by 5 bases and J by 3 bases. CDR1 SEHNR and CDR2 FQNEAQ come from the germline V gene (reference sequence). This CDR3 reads CASSDSGGFTDTQYF. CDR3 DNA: TGTGCCAGCAGCGATAGCGGGGGATTTACAGATACGCAGTATTTT. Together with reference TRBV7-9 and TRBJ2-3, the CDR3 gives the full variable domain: DTGVSQNPRHKITKRGQNVTFRCDPISEHNRLYWYRQTLGQGPEFLTYFQNEAQLEKSRLLSDRFSAERPKGSFSTLEIQRTEQGDSAMYLCASSDSGGFTDTQYFGPGTRLTVL.

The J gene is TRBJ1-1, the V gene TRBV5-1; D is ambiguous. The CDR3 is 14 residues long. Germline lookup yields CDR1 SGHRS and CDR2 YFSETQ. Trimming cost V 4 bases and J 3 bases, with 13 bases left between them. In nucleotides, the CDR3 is TGCGCCAGCAGCCCAGGTCCACTGGACACTGAAGCTTTCTTT. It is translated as CASSPGPLDTEAFF. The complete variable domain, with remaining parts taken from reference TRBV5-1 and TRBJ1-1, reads KAGVTQTPRYLIKTRGQQVTLSCSPISGHRSVSWYQQTPGQGLQFLFEYFSETQRNKGNFPGRFSGRQFSNSRSEMNVSTLELGDSALYLCASSPGPLDTEAFFGQGTRLTVV.

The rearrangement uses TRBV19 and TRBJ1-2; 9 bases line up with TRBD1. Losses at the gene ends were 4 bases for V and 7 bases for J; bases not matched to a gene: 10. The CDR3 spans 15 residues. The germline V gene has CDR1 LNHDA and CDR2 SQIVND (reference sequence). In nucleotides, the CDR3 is TGTGCCAGTAGTACCCTGGGACAGGGAGCTAGTGGCTACACCTTC. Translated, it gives CASSTLGQGASGYTF.

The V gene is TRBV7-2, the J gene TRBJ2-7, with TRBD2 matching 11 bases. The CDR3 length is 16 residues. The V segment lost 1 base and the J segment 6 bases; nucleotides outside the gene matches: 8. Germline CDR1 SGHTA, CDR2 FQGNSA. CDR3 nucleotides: TGTGCCAGCAGCTTAGTCCGGCTAGCGGGGGGCATCGAGCAGTACTTC. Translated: CASSLVRLAGGIEQYF.

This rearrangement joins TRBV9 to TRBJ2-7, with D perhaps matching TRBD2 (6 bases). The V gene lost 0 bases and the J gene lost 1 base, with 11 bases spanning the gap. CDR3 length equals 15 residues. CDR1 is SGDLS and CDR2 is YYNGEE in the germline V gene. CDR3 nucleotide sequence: TGTGCCAGCAGCGTAGGAGGCGGGGTTTCCTACGAGCAGTACTTC. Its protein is CASSVGGGVSYEQYF.

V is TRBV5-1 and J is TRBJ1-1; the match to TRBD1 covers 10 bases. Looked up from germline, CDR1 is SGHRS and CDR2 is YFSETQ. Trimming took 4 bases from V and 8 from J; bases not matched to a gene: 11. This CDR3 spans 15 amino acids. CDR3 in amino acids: CASSLMGTGEEEAFF. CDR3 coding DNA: TGCGCCAGCAGCCTGATGGGGACAGGGGAGGAAGAAGCTTTCTTT.

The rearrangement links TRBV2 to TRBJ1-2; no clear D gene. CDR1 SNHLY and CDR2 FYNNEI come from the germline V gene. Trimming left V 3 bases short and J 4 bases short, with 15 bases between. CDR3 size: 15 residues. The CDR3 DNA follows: TGTGCCAGCAGTGATTCAGGAGGGTTGACCTATGGCTACACCTTC. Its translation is CASSDSGGLTYGYTF.

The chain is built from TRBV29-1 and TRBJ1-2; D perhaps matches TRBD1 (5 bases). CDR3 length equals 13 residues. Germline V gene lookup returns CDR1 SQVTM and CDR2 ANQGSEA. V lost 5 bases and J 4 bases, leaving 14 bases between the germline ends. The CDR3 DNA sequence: TGCAGCGTTACCAGCGACAGCCCCTATGGCTACACCTTC. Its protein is CSVTSDSPYGYTF. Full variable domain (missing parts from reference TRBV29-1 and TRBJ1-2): SAVISQKPSRDICQRGTSLTIQCQVDSQVTMMFWYRQQPGQSLTLIATANQGSEATYESGFVIDKFPISRPNLTFSTLTVSNMSPEDSSIYLCSVTSDSPYGYTFGSGTRLTVV.

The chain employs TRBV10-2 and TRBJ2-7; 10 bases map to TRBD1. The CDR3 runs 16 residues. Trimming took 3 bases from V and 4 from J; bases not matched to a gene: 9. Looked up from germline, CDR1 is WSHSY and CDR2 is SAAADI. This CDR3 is CASSDRMDRGYYEQYF. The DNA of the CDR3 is TGCGCCAGCAGTGATCGAATGGACAGGGGGTATTACGAGCAGTACTTC.

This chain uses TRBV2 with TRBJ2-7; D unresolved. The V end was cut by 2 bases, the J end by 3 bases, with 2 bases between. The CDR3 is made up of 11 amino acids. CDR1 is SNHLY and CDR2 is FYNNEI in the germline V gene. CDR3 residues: CASSEIYEQYF. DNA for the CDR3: TGTGCCAGCAGTGAAATCTACGAGCAGTACTTC.